The rows below give T cell receptor beta chains drawn from one sample of a study of cytomegalovirus exposure and HLA in healthy donors. Data came from immunoSEQ multiplex PCR; TCRdb stores just in-frame clones and leaves some out. The data hold 85,000 to 120,000 clones, with around 80% observed a single time. The source material was PBMCs. Receptor source: a woman aged 45-65 years in good health and CMV-seropositive. The CDR3 runs from the conserved cysteine through the conserved F or W. D genes are given only for firm matches. The size of a clone is reported for some rows only, either as once, few or many, or as a class for expanded clones.

d_call	clone_size	j_call	v_call	cdr3_nt	cdr3_aa
TRBD1	-	TRBJ1-3	TRBV18	TGTGCCAGCTCACCACGGGACAGCAGCTCTGGAAACACCATATATTTT	CASSPRDSSSGNTIYF
-	-	TRBJ1-2	TRBV27	TGTGCCAGCAGTTTATCGAGCGTCCGGAGTAGGGGCTACACCTTC	CASSLSSVRSRGYTF
TRBD1	-	TRBJ2-5	TRBV2	TGTGCCAGCAGCGGGACAGGGTTACGTGTGGAGACCCAGTACTTC	CASSGTGLRVETQYF
TRBD1	-	TRBJ1-1	TRBV6-6	TGTGCCAGCAGCTCTCCCCCAGGGGGTGCCGCTTTCTTT	CASSSPPGGAAFF
TRBD1	-	TRBJ1-1	TRBV5-6	TGTGCCAGCAGCTTGGCCCAGGGGGGGAACACTGAAGCTTTCTTT	CASSLAQGGNTEAFF
TRBD1	-	TRBJ2-6	TRBV7-3	TGTGCCAGCAGCTTATACGGACAGGGTTACTCTGGGGCCAACGTCCTGACTTTC	CASSLYGQGYSGANVLTF
TRBD2	-	TRBJ2-5	TRBV5-8	TGTGCCAGCAGCTCCCGGACTAGCGTAGAGACCCAGTACTTC	CASSSRTSVETQYF
-	-	TRBJ2-7	TRBV5-4	TGTGCCAGCAGCCGGGACTCCCGATACTACGAGCAGTACTTC	CASSRDSRYYEQYF
-	-	TRBJ1-1	TRBV28	TGTGCCAGCAGTCCCAGTGGACTGCAGAACACTGAAGCTTTCTTT	CASSPSGLQNTEAFF
-	-	TRBJ1-1	TRBV7-9	TGTGCCAGCAGCTTAGGGGGGGGAATTGCGGACACTGAAGCTTTCTTT	CASSLGGGIADTEAFF
-	-	TRBJ2-7	TRBV14	TGTGCCAGCAGCCAAGTACCCGGTTGGGGAGGTAACGAGCAGTACTTC	CASSQVPGWGGNEQYF
-	-	TRBJ2-3	TRBV11-2	TGTGCCAGCAGCTTAGAAGTCACTAATATTCCCGCAGATACGCAGTATTTT	CASSLEVTNIPADTQYF
-	-	TRBJ1-5	TRBV21-1	TGTGCCAGCAGCAAAGGACGAGGATTAGGCAATCAGCCCCAGCATTTT	CASSKGRGLGNQPQHF
-	-	TRBJ2-7	TRBV28	TGTGCCAGCAGTTTTATCTACGAGCAGTACTTC	CASSFIYEQYF
-	-	TRBJ1-1	TRBV19	TGTGCCAGTACACAAACGTTCAGGGCAACTAACACTGAAGCTTTCTTT	CASTQTFRATNTEAFF
TRBD1	-	TRBJ1-1	TRBV4-3	TGCGCCAGCAGCCAGCTCGACAGGGGGGGCATCGTAGCTTTCTTT	CASSQLDRGGIVAFF
TRBD1	-	TRBJ1-5	TRBV10-1	TGCGCCAGCAGACGGGACAGGCCGCGCAATCAGCCCCAGCATTTT	CASRRDRPRNQPQHF
TRBD1	-	TRBJ2-7	TRBV7-2	TGTGCCAGCAGCCGACAGGGTGTCGGCGAGCAGTACTTC	CASSRQGVGEQYF
TRBD2	-	TRBJ2-1	TRBV4-1	TGCGCCAGCACCGTCGGAGGCGGGGACTACTACAATGAGCAGTTCTTC	CASTVGGGDYYNEQFF
-	-	TRBJ1-3	TRBV6-1	TGTGCCAGCAGTTCAATCCGGGGAGGAAACACCATATATTTT	CASSSIRGGNTIYF
-	-	TRBJ1-3	TRBV6-1	TGTGCCAGCAGTGACCCGGGCTCTGGAAACACCATATATTTT	CASSDPGSGNTIYF
-	-	TRBJ1-3	TRBV5-1	TGCGCCAGCAGTGCGGGGGAATCTGGAAACACCATATATTTT	CASSAGESGNTIYF
-	-	TRBJ1-1	TRBV7-9	TGTGCCAGCAGCTTACAGGGAAACACTGAAGCTTTCTTT	CASSLQGNTEAFF
-	once	TRBJ2-2	TRBV2	TGTGCCAGCAGGGATCTAGAAGCGATACTAACCGGGGAGCTGTTTTTT	CASRDLEAILTGELFF
TRBD1	-	TRBJ2-1	TRBV9	TGTGCCAGCAGCGAGGGGACAGGGGGAGGCAATGAGCAGTTCTTC	CASSEGTGGGNEQFF
-	-	TRBJ2-7	TRBV11-2	TGTGCCAGCAGGGGACTTGTGAGCTCCTACGAGCAGTACTTC	CASRGLVSSYEQYF
TRBD2	-	TRBJ2-2	TRBV19	TGTGCCAGTAGCCGACTAGCGGGGGGGCCGAACACCGGGGAGCTGTTTTTT	CASSRLAGGPNTGELFF
-	-	TRBJ2-1	TRBV5-1	TGCGCCAGCAGCTTGGCCCAGGGGTCGGCCTACAATGAGCAGTTCTTC	CASSLAQGSAYNEQFF
-	-	TRBJ1-5	TRBV7-2	TGTGCCAGCAGTTTACAGGGTTCCAATCAGCCCCAGCATTTT	CASSLQGSNQPQHF
-	-	TRBJ1-1	TRBV9	TGTGCCAGCAGCGTCCTTACAGGGTCCGGAACTGAAGCTTTCTTT	CASSVLTGSGTEAFF
TRBD2	-	TRBJ2-1	TRBV7-6	TGTGCCAGCAGCTCTAGCGGGGGGGCCCCCAATGAGCAGTTCTTC	CASSSSGGAPNEQFF
TRBD1	-	TRBJ1-1	TRBV6-5	TGTGCCAGCAGTACGAACAGGGGAACTGAAGCTTTCTTT	CASSTNRGTEAFF
-	few	TRBJ1-1	TRBV9	TGTGCCAGCAGCGTAGTTGAGGGTTGGGGCACTGAAGCTTTCTTT	CASSVVEGWGTEAFF